What follows are 5 T cell receptor beta chains derived from one specimen sequenced in a study of blood T cells in healthy people across ages. A second PCR, run for roughly 7 to 11 cycles, used a sample-barcoded 5' primer plus a J-beta primer mix. TCRdb reprocessed the 5' RACE reads with MiXCR, giving one entry per CDR3 protein. Of over 600,000 distinct CDR3 sequences in the sample, under 25% were seen once. Sequenced input: blood. The origin of the receptors is a man between 65 and 79 years old in good health.

This clonotype occurred a few times. The CDR3 protein is CASSSGNYNSPLHF. The CDR3, as DNA: TGTGCCAGCAGCTCCGGGAACTATAATTCACCCCTCCACTTT. The V and J genes are TRBV12-3 or TRBV12-4 and TRBJ1-6; no definite D call. The V end was cut by 6 bases, the J end by 3 bases, with 9 bases between. The CDR3 contains 14 residues.

The rearrangement joins TRBV5-1 to TRBJ2-7, with 13 bases lining up with TRBD2. The CDR3 is 14 amino acids. After removal of 4 bases from V and 6 bases from J, the junction contained 4 bases not matched to a gene. The germline CDR1 and CDR2 sequences are SGHRS and YFSETQ. The CDR3 region has the DNA TGCGCCAGCAGCAAGGGACTAGCGGGGAGCGAGCAGTACTTC. It is translated as CASSKGLAGSEQYF.

The V call is TRBV7-3, the J call TRBJ2-2; D gene ambiguous. The germline V and J ends were trimmed by 0 bases and 5 bases, with 7 bases remaining between them. The CDR3 is made up of 14 amino acids. Germline-derived CDR1 and CDR2 are SGHTA and FQGTGA. CDR3 DNA: TGTGCCAGCAGCTTAACGCGGCGGACCGGGGAGCTGTTTTTT. Protein product: CASSLTRRTGELFF.

On this clonotype itself: This CDR3 fails to terminate in the conserved phenylalanine or tryptophan, so it likely reflects a read error. The chain is built from TRBV7-9 and TRBJ1-2; a weak D match, TRBD1 (5 bases). CDR3 length: 14 amino acids. The germline V gene has CDR1 SEHNR and CDR2 FQNEAQ (reference sequence). Deletions cut 2 bases from V and 2 bases from J, with 9 bases between. The CDR3, as DNA: TGTGCCAGCAGCTTAAATGGACACAACTATGGCTACACCCTC. Its protein is CASSLNGHNYGYTL.

This chain links TRBV12-3 or TRBV12-4 with TRBJ2-7, with D perhaps matching TRBD1 or TRBD2 (5 bases each). The V end was cut by 7 bases, the J end by 0 bases, with 19 bases between. The length of the CDR3 is 16 residues. The CDR3 bases are TGTGCCAGCAATTCGCCCCCTGGGACGGTCTCCTACGAGCAGTACTTC. Encoded protein: CASNSPPGTVSYEQYF.